The TCR beta chain under discussion was sequenced for a study of CD8+ T cells in alopecia areata (dated by TCRdb to 2017 to 2018). Regarding the complete study: Treated patients were enrolled in an open-label pilot trial of oral tofacitinib at 5 to 10 mg twice daily for moderate-to-severe alopecia areata. Patients received tofacitinib for 6 to 18 months and were then followed off drug for 6 months to check for delayed response and recurrence. To study T cell clonal expansion in alopecia areata, the researchers applied high-throughput TCRbeta sequencing to both the C3H/HeJ mouse model and human patients. In humans, TCRbeta sequencing was performed on scalp tissue and on sorted CD4+ and CD8+ peripheral blood T cells from healthy controls and from patients with patchy or totalis/universalis alopecia areata. Biopsies were taken from tofacitinib-treated patients at baseline and again at 4 and 24 weeks into treatment, and several of those patients also had a later scalp biopsy. Scalp clonality was compared across normal scalp (n=4), patchy alopecia areata scalp (n=8), and alopecia totalis/universalis scalp (n=8). RNA was extracted with the PAXgene miRNA kit for fixed scalp, the miRNeasy kit for PBMCs, and the RNeasy kit for mouse skin. TCRbeta CDR3 regions were amplified by immunoSEQ multiplex PCR using 35 Vbeta forward and 13 Jbeta reverse primers. Here is what the overall study found, with its caveats: Lesional scalp, especially in alopecia totalis/universalis, showed higher clonality and more expanded CD8+ clones than normal scalp, suggesting antigenic drive. Shared TCR sequences between patients were less evident than in mice, which may be partly attributable to HLA diversity in the patient population. Unlike mouse skin, where gammadelta T cells dominate, normal human skin contains resident alphabeta T cells that get sequenced too, which complicates analysis of the scalp TCR repertoire.

Concerning this clone itself: The clone's antigen remains unknown. Per-base quality was not reported, and no clone a single base away is much larger than it. This same CDR3 is encoded by further DNA sequences in the sample.

Including the terminal cysteine and phenylalanine, the CDR3 comprises 13 residues. The CDR3 DNA has 39 bases and is translated from base 1. V and J are truncated by 0 bases and 4 bases respectively, leaving an intervening sequence of 7 bases. CDR1 LNHNV and CDR2 YYDKDF are derived from the germline V gene (reference sequence). The library came from the immunoSEQ multiplex PCR assay. RNA was extracted from all samples and reverse transcribed into cDNA, which served as template for TCR sequencing. SuperScript III was used for first-strand cDNA synthesis, primed with a 2:1 mix of oligo-dT and random hexamers. A synthetic immune receptor repertoire was used to measure amplification bias, and any remaining bias was corrected computationally. As for how the authors treated the data: Raw reads were preprocessed to remove errors, and CDR3 was defined according to IMGT conventions as the region from the conserved cysteine to phenylalanine. Clonality was calculated as 1 minus Shannon entropy normalized by log2 of the number of productive unique TCRs. Whether scalp clones were CD4 or CD8 was inferred by matching scalp TCRbeta sequences against CD4 and CD8 repertoires sorted from blood. As stored in TCRdb, this immuneACCESS dataset retains in-frame rearrangements with V and J assigned. A fraction of the clones does not appear; measured against another copy, unresolved V genes explain less than half of the discrepancy, and the remainder lacks a known reason. V and J calls plus clone size are reproduced from that table; the DNA served to infer D and trimming. The sample data list approximately 91,000 clones, and under 45% of these were observed just once. The ten biggest clones cover under 0.9% of the sample.

From alopecia areata patients, peripheral blood was collected along with lesional scalp punch biopsies. After PBMCs were isolated by density centrifugation and stained for CD3, CD4 and CD8, a FACSAria was used to sort CD4+ and CD8+ T cells. The sequence was obtained from a human donor with alopecia areata. In this chain, TRBV15 is recombined with TRBJ2-7, and TRBD1 may be the D gene, going by 5 matching bases. The sequenced sample consisted of CD4+ T cells sorted from blood. The DNA sequence is given as TGTGCCACCAGCAGAGATAAGGGGTACGAGCAGTACTTC. This sequence encodes CATSRDKGYEQYF.